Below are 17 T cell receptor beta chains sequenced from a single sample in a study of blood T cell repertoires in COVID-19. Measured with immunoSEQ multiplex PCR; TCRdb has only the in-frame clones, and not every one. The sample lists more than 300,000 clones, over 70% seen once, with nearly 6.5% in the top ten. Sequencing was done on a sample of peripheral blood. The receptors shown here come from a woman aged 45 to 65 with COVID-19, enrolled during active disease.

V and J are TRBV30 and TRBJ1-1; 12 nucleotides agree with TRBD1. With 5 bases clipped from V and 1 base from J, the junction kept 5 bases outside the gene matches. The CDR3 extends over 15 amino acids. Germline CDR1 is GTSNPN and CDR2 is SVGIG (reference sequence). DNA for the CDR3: TGTGCCTGGGGGACAGGGGGCAAAAAGAACACTGAAGCTTTCTTT. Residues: CAWGTGGKKNTEAFF.

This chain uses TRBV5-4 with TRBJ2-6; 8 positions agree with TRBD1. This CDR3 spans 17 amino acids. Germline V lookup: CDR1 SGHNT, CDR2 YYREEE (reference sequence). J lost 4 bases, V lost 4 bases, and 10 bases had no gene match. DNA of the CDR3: TGTGCCAGCAGCCCCGGACAGGGACGGACGGGGGCCAACGTCCTGACTTTC. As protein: CASSPGQGRTGANVLTF.

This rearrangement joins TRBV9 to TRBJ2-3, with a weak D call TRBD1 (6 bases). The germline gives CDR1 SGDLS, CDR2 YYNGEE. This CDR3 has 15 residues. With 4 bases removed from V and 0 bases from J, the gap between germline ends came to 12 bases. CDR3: CASSRGTPSTDTQYF. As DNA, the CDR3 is TGTGCCAGCAGCAGAGGGACACCTAGCACAGATACGCAGTATTTT.

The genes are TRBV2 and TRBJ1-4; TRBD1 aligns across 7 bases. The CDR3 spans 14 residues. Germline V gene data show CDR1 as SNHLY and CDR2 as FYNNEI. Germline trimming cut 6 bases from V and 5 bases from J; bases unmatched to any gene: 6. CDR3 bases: TGTGCCAGCAGCCCGACAGGGATAAATGAAAAACTGTTTTTT. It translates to CASSPTGINEKLFF. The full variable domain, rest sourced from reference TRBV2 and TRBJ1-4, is EPEVTQTPSHQVTQMGQEVILRCVPISNHLYFYWYRQILGQKVEFLVSFYNNEISEKSEIFDDQFSVERPDGSNFTLKIRSTKLEDSAMYFCASSPTGINEKLFFGSGTQLSVL.

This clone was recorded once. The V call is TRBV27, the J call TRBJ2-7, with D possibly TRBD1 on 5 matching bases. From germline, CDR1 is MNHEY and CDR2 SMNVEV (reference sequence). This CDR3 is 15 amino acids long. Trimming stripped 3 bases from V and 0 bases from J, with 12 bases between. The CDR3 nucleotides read TGTGCCAGCAGTTTGAGTTCAGGGTACTCCTACGAGCAGTACTTC. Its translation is CASSLSSGYSYEQYF.

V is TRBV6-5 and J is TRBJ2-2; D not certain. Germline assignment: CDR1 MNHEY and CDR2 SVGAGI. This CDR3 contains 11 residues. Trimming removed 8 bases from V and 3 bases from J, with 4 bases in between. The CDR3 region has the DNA TGTGCCAGCCTTTACACCGGGGAGCTGTTTTTT. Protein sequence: CASLYTGELFF.

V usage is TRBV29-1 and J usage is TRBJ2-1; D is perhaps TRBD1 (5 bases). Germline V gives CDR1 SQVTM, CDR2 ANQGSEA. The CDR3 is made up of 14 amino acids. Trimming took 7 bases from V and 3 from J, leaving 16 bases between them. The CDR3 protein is CSAPGIDNYNEQFF. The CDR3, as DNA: TGCAGCGCCCCAGGGATTGATAACTACAATGAGCAGTTCTTC.

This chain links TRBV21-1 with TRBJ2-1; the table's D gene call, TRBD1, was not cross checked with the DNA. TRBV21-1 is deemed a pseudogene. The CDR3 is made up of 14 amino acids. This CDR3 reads CASSKGPRYNEQFF. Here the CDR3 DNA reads TGTGCCAGCAGCAAAGGGCCTCGCTACAATGAGCAGTTCTTC.

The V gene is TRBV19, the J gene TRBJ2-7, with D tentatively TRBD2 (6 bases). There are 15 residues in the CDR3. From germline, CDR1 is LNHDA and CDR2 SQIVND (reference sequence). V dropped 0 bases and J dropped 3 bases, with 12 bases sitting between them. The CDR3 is CASSIDRGRIYEQYF. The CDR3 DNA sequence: TGTGCCAGTAGTATAGATCGGGGGAGAATCTACGAGCAGTACTTC.

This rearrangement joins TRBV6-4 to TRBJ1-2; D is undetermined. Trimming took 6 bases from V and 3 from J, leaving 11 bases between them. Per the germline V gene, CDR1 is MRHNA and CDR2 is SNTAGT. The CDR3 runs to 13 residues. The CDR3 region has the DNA TGTGCCAGCAGAGGAGCTAATGACTATGGCTACACCTTC. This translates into CASRGANDYGYTF.

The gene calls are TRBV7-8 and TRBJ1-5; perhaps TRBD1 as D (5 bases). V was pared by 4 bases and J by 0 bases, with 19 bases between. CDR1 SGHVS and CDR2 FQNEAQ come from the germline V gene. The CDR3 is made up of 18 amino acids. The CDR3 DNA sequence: TGTGCCAGCAGCTCACAAACAGGAGCCTTTTATAGCAATCAGCCCCAGCATTTT. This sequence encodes CASSSQTGAFYSNQPQHF.

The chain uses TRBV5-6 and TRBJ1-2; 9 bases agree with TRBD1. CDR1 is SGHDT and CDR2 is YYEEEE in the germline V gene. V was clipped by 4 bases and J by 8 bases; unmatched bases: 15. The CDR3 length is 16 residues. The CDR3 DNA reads TGTGCCAGCAGCCCGGCAGGGACAGGGTCTACATTGGGCTACACCTTC. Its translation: CASSPAGTGSTLGYTF.

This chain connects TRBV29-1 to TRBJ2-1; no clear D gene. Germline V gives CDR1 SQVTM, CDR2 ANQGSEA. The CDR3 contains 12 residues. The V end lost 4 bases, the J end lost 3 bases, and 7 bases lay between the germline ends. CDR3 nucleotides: TGCAGCGTTGCGCACAGCTACAATGAGCAGTTCTTC. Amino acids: CSVAHSYNEQFF.

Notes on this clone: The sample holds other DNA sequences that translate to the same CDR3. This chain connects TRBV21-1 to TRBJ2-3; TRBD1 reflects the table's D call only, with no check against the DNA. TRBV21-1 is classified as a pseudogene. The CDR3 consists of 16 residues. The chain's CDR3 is CASSKEGQGRTDTQYF. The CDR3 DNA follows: TGTGCCAGCAGCAAAGAGGGACAGGGGCGCACAGATACGCAGTATTTT.

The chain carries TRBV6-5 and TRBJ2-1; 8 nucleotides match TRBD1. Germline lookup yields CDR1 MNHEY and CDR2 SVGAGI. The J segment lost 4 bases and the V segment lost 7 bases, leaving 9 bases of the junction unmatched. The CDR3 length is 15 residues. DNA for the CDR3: TGTGCCAGCAAATGGGCAGGGGGCGCATACAATGAGCAGTTCTTC. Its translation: CASKWAGGAYNEQFF.

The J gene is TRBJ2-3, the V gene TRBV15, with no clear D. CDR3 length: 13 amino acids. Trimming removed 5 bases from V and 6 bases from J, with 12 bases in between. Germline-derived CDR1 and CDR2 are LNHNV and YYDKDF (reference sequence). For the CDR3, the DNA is TGTGCCACCAGCCGCTTTGAAGCCGATACGCAGTATTTT. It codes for CATSRFEADTQYF.

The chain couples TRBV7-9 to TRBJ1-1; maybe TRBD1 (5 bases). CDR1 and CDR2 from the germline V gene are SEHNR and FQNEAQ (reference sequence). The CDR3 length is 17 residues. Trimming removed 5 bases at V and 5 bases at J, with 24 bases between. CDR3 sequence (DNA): TGTGCCAGCAGCCCCCCCGGAGGGGTAGGAACGTTAACTGAAGCTTTCTTT. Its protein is CASSPPGGVGTLTEAFF.